The source of this T cell receptor (beta chain) is a study of Tregs in tolerant kidney transplant recipients. Regarding the study as a whole: Donor-specific Treg expansion exceeded global Treg expansion in tolerant patients, suggesting antigen drive. Nucleotide sequences could not be compared across some patients' samples due to primer changes.

TCRdb keeps only in-frame clones here, not all; method: immunoSEQ multiplex PCR. The table includes 54,000 or so clones, approximately 91% detected once. Mixed chimerism was transient after nonmyeloablative marrow transplants from related graft donors. Comment on this clone: Its cognate antigen is unknown.

This sample comprised CD8+ T cells from blood (PBMCs), obtained 24 months after the transplant. This TCR came from a human patient who received a combined kidney and bone marrow transplant. Some T cells may arise from the graft donor.

CDR3 loop: CASSVGGSSSMEQYF. The CDR3 DNA reads TGTGCCAGCAGCGTCGGAGGATCTTCCTCCATGGAGCAGTACTTC. This chain connects TRBV9 to TRBJ2-7; D perhaps matches TRBD2 (5 bases). V lost 2 bases, J lost 7 bases, and 19 bases lay in between. This CDR3 has 15 residues. Germline V gives CDR1 SGDLS, CDR2 YYNGEE.